This T cell receptor (beta chain) was profiled in a study of T cell responses to AZD1222 COVID-19 vaccine. The repertoire was sequenced with immunoSEQ multiplex PCR; TCRdb's copy has only in-frame clones and lacks some. The sample includes roughly 120,000 clones, 75% to 95% of them seen just once. Whole-study results and caveats: Repertoires were sampled only after the peak T cell response. White British ancestry dominated among donors, who included more females, and clonal diversity was possibly underestimated. Dominant CD4 TCR responses targeted spike regions 160-218 and 743-854.

As regards this clone: Its antigen is undetermined.

This specimen was peripheral blood, taken 28 days after the second dose of the MenACWY control vaccine. This TCR was sampled from an adult who received the MenACWY meningococcal vaccine as a control.

CDR3 sequence: CASSISGTSGSYEQYF. For the CDR3, the DNA is TGTGCCAGTAGTATTTCCGGGACTAGCGGCTCCTACGAGCAGTACTTC. V usage is TRBV19 and J usage is TRBJ2-7; 11 bases are a match to TRBD2. Germline-derived CDR1 and CDR2 are LNHDA and SQIVND (reference sequence). V gave up 3 bases and J gave up 0 bases; unmatched junction bases: 4. CDR3 length: 16 residues.